These T cell receptor beta chains were read from a single sample in a study of blood T cells in healthy people across ages. TCRdb reprocessed the 5' RACE reads with MiXCR, giving one entry per CDR3 protein. Among more than 1,400,000 distinct CDR3 sequences listed, around 42% were seen once. What was sequenced was blood. Receptors originate from a woman under 30 in good health. CDR3s include the opening cysteine and the closing phenylalanine or tryptophan. A D gene is named only where the DNA matches it firmly. A clone size is listed for some rows: how often the clone was seen (once, few, many), or a class if it is expanded.

clone_size	v_call	d_call	j_call	cdr3_nt	cdr3_aa
NA	TRBV2	TRBD2	TRBJ2-5	TGTGCCAGCAGTGGGACTAGGGACTTACATGAGACCCAGTACTTC	CASSGTRDLHETQYF
NA	TRBV5-1	NA	TRBJ2-2	TGTGCCAGCAGCCCCGGGACGGAGAACACCGGGGAGCTGTTTTTT	CASSPGTENTGELFF
NA	TRBV20-1	NA	TRBJ2-7	TGCAGTGCTAGAGATTTTGACCAACCACCCTACGGGCAGTACTTC	CSARDFDQPPYGQYF
few	TRBV6-5	NA	TRBJ1-5	TGTGCCAGCAAGGGGGGATGGGGAAATCAGCCCCAGCATTTT	CASKGGWGNQPQHF
NA	TRBV5-1	NA	TRBJ2-4	TGCGCCAGCAGCTTGGCAGATGCGGGACAGCGCCCGGGGGCCAAAAACATTCAGTACTTC	CASSLADAGQRPGAKNIQYF
NA	TRBV20-1	NA	TRBJ1-1	TGCAGTGCCCCGGCCGGGATCGACACTGAAGCTTTCTTT	CSAPAGIDTEAFF
NA	TRBV3-1	NA	TRBJ2-1	TGTGCCAGCAGCCAAGTTGCGCCAAAACGCTCCTACAATGAGCAGTTCTTC	CASSQVAPKRSYNEQFF
NA	TRBV5-1	NA	TRBJ2-3	TGCGCCAGCAGCTCCGGCGGGACCAGGCCAGATACGCGGTATTTT	CASSSGGTRPDTRYF
NA	TRBV9	TRBD1	TRBJ2-3	TGTGCCAGCAGCGCGCCACGACAGGGTTTTACAGATACGCAGTATTTT	CASSAPRQGFTDTQYF
few	TRBV28	NA	TRBJ1-2	TGTGCCAGCAGACGCGACAATTATGGCTACACCTTC	CASRRDNYGYTF
few	TRBV5-1	NA	TRBJ2-3	TGCGCCAGCAGCTTGATCGGGCGCCCTAGCACAGATACGCAGTATTTT	CASSLIGRPSTDTQYF
NA	TRBV7-2	TRBD1	TRBJ1-2	TGTGCCAGCGGACTGACAGGGGGCTATGGCTACACCTTC	CASGLTGGYGYTF
NA	TRBV9	NA	TRBJ2-1	TGTGCCAGCAGCGTAGGGGGGGGCCGTAACAATGAGCAGTTCTTC	CASSVGGGRNNEQFF
NA	TRBV10-3	NA	TRBJ2-1	TGTGCCATCTTTCGTCAGGAAAACAATGAGCAGTTCTTC	CAIFRQENNEQFF
many	TRBV5-1	NA	TRBJ2-7	TGTGCCAGCAGCCTTGGGGGCCCTAACGAGCAGTACTTC	CASSLGGPNEQYF
NA	TRBV25-1	TRBD2	TRBJ2-5	TGTGCCAGCAGCTCACTAGCGGGGGGACCCCTAGTAGAGCAGTACTTC	CASSSLAGGPLVEQYF
NA	TRBV20-1	TRBD1	TRBJ1-4	TGCAGTGCTAGAGATACAGGGGATCCAACTAATGAAAAACTGTTTTTT	CSARDTGDPTNEKLFF
NA	TRBV10-3	NA	TRBJ2-3	TGTGCCATCAGTCGGGACTTGAGCACAGATACGCAGTATTTT	CAISRDLSTDTQYF
NA	TRBV5-1	TRBD1	TRBJ2-7	TGCGCCAGCCGTCGACAGGGGGCAAGATACGAGCAGTACTTC	CASRRQGARYEQYF
few	TRBV20-1	NA	TRBJ1-2	TGCAGTGCCCCAGGCTCTGAGAAACTTTCTAACTATGGCTACACCTTC	CSAPGSEKLSNYGYTF
NA	TRBV25-1	NA	TRBJ1-2	TGTGCCAGCAGTCCCTCGGACATCTTGCGGGGCTACACCTTC	CASSPSDILRGYTF
NA	TRBV9	NA	TRBJ1-2	TGTGCCAGCAGCGTAGCCGATTTGCCCTTTTCAGGCTACACCTTC	CASSVADLPFSGYTF
NA	TRBV7-9	TRBD2	TRBJ2-3	TGTGCCAGCAGCCCGGGACTAGCGACATACACAGATACGCAGTATTTT	CASSPGLATYTDTQYF
few	TRBV6-1	NA	TRBJ2-5	TGTGCCAGCAGTGAAGATAGGGTACCACAAATACAAGAGATTTTTACCCAGTACTTC	CASSEDRVPQIQEIFTQYF
many	TRBV11-2	NA	TRBJ2-5	TGTGCCAGCAGCTCGTCAGGGATCCAAGAGACCCAGTACTTC	CASSSSGIQETQYF
NA	TRBV20-1	NA	TRBJ1-2	TGCAGTGCCTTGCAGGGGCCTAACTATGGCTACACCTTC	CSALQGPNYGYTF
NA	TRBV6-6	NA	TRBJ1-5	TGTGCCAGCAGGCAGACAGCTAGCAATCAGCCCCAGCATTTT	CASRQTASNQPQHF
NA	TRBV9	NA	TRBJ1-1	TGTGCCAGCAGCACCGGGACATCTGAAGCTTTCTTT	CASSTGTSEAFF
NA	TRBV12-3/TRBV12-4	NA	TRBJ2-5	TGTGCCAGCAGTTTTGAACAGGCAGAGACCCAGTACTTC	CASSFEQAETQYF
NA	TRBV20-1	NA	TRBJ1-5	TGCAGTGCGGGAGGGCAGGGTCAGCCCCAGCATTTT	CSAGGQGQPQHF
NA	TRBV21-1	NA	TRBJ1-1	TGTGCCATCCTCTCGAGGGACCGAGATCGGGACACTGAAGCTTTCTTT	CAILSRDRDRDTEAFF
few	TRBV20-1	NA	TRBJ2-3	TGCAGTGCTAGAGATCTGGGTGAGGAACGGGGGGCCACAGATACGCAGTATTTT	CSARDLGEERGATDTQYF
few	TRBV6-1	TRBD1	TRBJ2-1	TGTGCCAGCAGTGAGGGACAGGGGGCACACAATGAGCAGTTCTTC	CASSEGQGAHNEQFF
NA	TRBV6-1	NA	TRBJ1-1	TGTGCCAGCAGCGCGGGCCTCGCGACTTTCTTT	CASSAGLATFF
once	TRBV20-1	TRBD1	TRBJ1-1	TGCAGTGCTAGTCCGGGGACAGGGCACACTGAAGCTTTCTTT	CSASPGTGHTEAFF
NA	TRBV2	NA	TRBJ2-7	TGTGCCAGCAGTTTGGCGGGGTGGGTCGGGAGACGGAATGAGCAGTACTTC	CASSLAGWVGRRNEQYF
few	TRBV7-2	NA	TRBJ2-7	TGTGCCAGCAGCTTAGAAGGTAGCAGGAGCGAGCAGTACTTC	CASSLEGSRSEQYF
few	TRBV7-9	TRBD2	TRBJ2-1	TGTGCCAGCAGCTTGGTACGGCCTAGCGGGTCCAATGAGCAGTTCTTC	CASSLVRPSGSNEQFF
NA	TRBV12-5	TRBD1	TRBJ2-2	TGTGCTAGTGGTCCGGACAGGGGTGGGCGAGTCACCGGGGAGCTGTTTTTT	CASGPDRGGRVTGELFF
NA	TRBV20-1	TRBD2	TRBJ2-1	TGCAGTGTTGGGAGCGGGAGGGCCCTTGAGCAGTTCTTC	CSVGSGRALEQFF
NA	TRBV7-9	NA	TRBJ1-5	TGTGCCAGCAGCTCCCCAGGGCGAGGCGATCAGCCCCAGCATTTT	CASSSPGRGDQPQHF
few	TRBV28	TRBD1	TRBJ1-4	TGTGCCAGCAGTGCCCGACGGACAGGGAAACTGTTTTTT	CASSARRTGKLFF
once	TRBV9	NA	TRBJ2-7	TGTGCCAGCAGCGTAGTTGGGGACCGTTCCAATGAGCAGTACTTC	CASSVVGDRSNEQYF
NA	TRBV20-1	TRBD1	TRBJ1-5	TGCAGTACCAGAACAGGGGACCAGCCCCAGCATTTT	CSTRTGDQPQHF
NA	TRBV20-1	NA	TRBJ2-3	TGCAGTGCGCCGACTGGGGGCCGTGGGAGCACAGATACGCAGTATTTT	CSAPTGGRGSTDTQYF
NA	TRBV6-1	NA	TRBJ2-5	TGTGCCAGCAGTGTGGCTCCGGCCGGCGAGACCCAGTACTTC	CASSVAPAGETQYF
NA	TRBV20-1	TRBD2	TRBJ2-2	TGCAGTGCTAGCCTAGCGGGGAAGCGTGACGGGGAGCTGTTTTTT	CSASLAGKRDGELFF
few	TRBV18	NA	TRBJ2-1	TGTGCCAGCTCACCAAAAACCGCGAGCGACTCCTACAATGAGCAGTTCTTC	CASSPKTASDSYNEQFF
NA	TRBV6-2/TRBV6-3	TRBD2	TRBJ2-1	TGTGCCAGCACCACTACCACGACTAGCGGGGGATGGTACAATGAGCAGTTCTTC	CASTTTTTSGGWYNEQFF
NA	TRBV10-3	NA	TRBJ2-7	TGTGCCATCAGTGAGGGGACACCTCACTACGAGCAGTACTTC	CAISEGTPHYEQYF